This TCR beta chain was observed in a study of CD8+ T cells in alopecia areata. Overall study: The duration of tofacitinib was 6 to 18 months, with 6 months off drug afterward.

Regarding this clone: Its antigen is undetermined.

Study-level points and caveats: Alopecia totalis/universalis scalp especially showed more expanded CD8+ clones than normal scalp.

The treatment: oral pan-JAK inhibitor, 5-10 mg twice daily. From alopecia areata patients, lesional scalp punch biopsies and peripheral blood were collected. RNA extraction and reverse transcription yielded cDNA as sequencing template. Generated by immunoSEQ multiplex PCR, the TCRdb table keeps only in-frame clones and is missing some. This table holds 90,000 or so clones, roughly 40% found once. The CDR3 covers 16 residues. Germline CDR1 MNHEY, CDR2 SVGAGI. Trimming took 4 bases from V and 0 from J, leaving 14 bases between them. The sample here was CD8+ T cells sorted from blood, taken at week 24, from a patient treated with tofacitinib. The receptor comes from a human donor with alopecia areata. The chain is built from TRBV6-5 and TRBJ2-3; maybe TRBD1 (6 bases). CDR3 DNA sequence: TGTGCCAGCAGTTGGGGGTGGGGGCCTAGCACAGATACGCAGTATTTT. Translated: CASSWGWGPSTDTQYF.